A single sample gave rise to the 11 T cell receptor beta chains below, sequenced in a study of blood T cell repertoires in COVID-19. Measured with immunoSEQ multiplex PCR; TCRdb has only the in-frame clones, and not every one. This sample has roughly 440,000 clones, with approximately 90% found just once. The sample was peripheral blood. The source of these receptors is a woman aged 45-60 years with COVID-19, enrolled during active disease.

V gene TRBV6-2 or TRBV6-3 combines with J gene TRBJ1-2, with D possibly matching TRBD1 (6 bases). Germline V gene data show CDR1 as MNHEY and CDR2 as SVGEGT. With 5 bases removed from V and 0 bases from J, the gap between germline ends came to 13 bases. CDR3 length: 15 residues. CDR3 in DNA: TGTGCCAGCAGTCCGACGGGACATTCTAACTATGGCTACACCTTC. As protein: CASSPTGHSNYGYTF.

The chain is built from TRBV6-5 and TRBJ1-2; 10 nucleotides line up with TRBD1. The CDR3 extends over 13 amino acids. The junction had 0 bases not matched to a gene; V was cut back by 6 bases and J by 2 bases. CDR1 MNHEY and CDR2 SVGAGI come from the germline V gene. The CDR3 spells CASRDRGNYGYTF. The CDR3 DNA sequence: TGTGCCAGCAGGGACAGGGGGAACTATGGCTACACCTTC.

CDR3 sequence: CASSEGPGDGYTF. The CDR3, as DNA: TGTGCCAGCAGTGAGGGCCCGGGAGATGGCTACACCTTC. J is TRBJ1-2 and V is TRBV12-3 or TRBV12-4; D uncertain. Trimming left V 5 bases short and J 6 bases short, with 13 bases between. The length of the CDR3 is 13 residues.

Remarks on this clone: The CDR3 does not end in the conserved phenylalanine or tryptophan, so this is likely a read error. The DNA is left out, because the CDR3 cannot be placed on it with certainty; the CDR3 is given as TCRdb lists it. The CDR3 reads CASSVVEGQGALS. The V call is TRBV2, the J call TRBJ2-3; the listed D gene, TRBD1, was not tested against the DNA. Germline V gives CDR1 SNHLY, CDR2 FYNNEI. The CDR3 is made up of 13 amino acids, end residues included.

The table lists this clone with a count of one. The genes are TRBV30 and TRBJ1-2; 11 bases fit TRBD1. CDR3 size: 13 residues. Germline-derived CDR1 and CDR2 are GTSNPN and SVGIG (reference sequence). After removal of 5 bases from V and 5 bases from J, the junction contained 4 bases not matched to a gene. Written as DNA, the CDR3 is TGTGCCTGGGATCGGGACAGGGGGTATGGCTACACCTTC. Its translation is CAWDRDRGYGYTF.

The chain combines TRBV7-9 with TRBJ1-2, with 8 positions matching TRBD1. The ends lost 0 bases at V and 10 bases at J; junction bases unmatched: 1. The germline CDR1 and CDR2 sequences are SEHNR and FQNEAQ (reference sequence). The CDR3 is made up of 12 amino acids. The CDR3 DNA sequence: TGTGCCAGCAGCTTAGCGACAGGGGACTACACCTTC. It yields the protein CASSLATGDYTF.

The gene calls are TRBV29-1 and TRBJ1-5; 7 bases map to TRBD1. J was trimmed by 3 bases and V by 6 bases; bases with no gene match: 20. Germline loops: CDR1 SQVTM, CDR2 ANQGSEA. The CDR3 totals 18 residues. The CDR3 DNA is TGCAGCGTCCCCCTAGGGGTTACAGGGGCCCCCTTCAATCAGCCCCAGCATTTT. Translated: CSVPLGVTGAPFNQPQHF.

The chain recombines TRBV11-2 with TRBJ2-3, with 7 bases aligning to TRBD2. Per the germline V gene, CDR1 is SGHAT and CDR2 is FQNNGV. The CDR3 is made up of 14 amino acids. Trimming took 4 bases from V and 5 from J; bases not matched to a gene: 6. The CDR3: CASSSGLDIDTQYF. The DNA for the CDR3 is TGTGCCAGCAGCTCCGGACTAGATATAGATACGCAGTATTTT.

This clone has just a few counts. The chain links TRBV19 to TRBJ1-2; D remains ambiguous. Germline V gene data show CDR1 as LNHDA and CDR2 as SQIVND (reference sequence). Trimming took 6 bases from V and 2 from J, leaving 4 bases between them. CDR3 length equals 11 residues. In DNA form, the CDR3 reads TGTGCCAGTAGGGAGAACTATGGCTACACCTTC. This sequence encodes CASRENYGYTF.

This clone showed up just a few times. V gene TRBV4-1 combines with J gene TRBJ1-2; D gene uncertain. V was cut by 0 bases and J by 4 bases, with 12 bases left in between. Germline CDR1 MGHRA, CDR2 YSYEKL. The CDR3 has 15 residues. CDR3 in amino acids: CASSQDFGRGYGYTF. CDR3 DNA: TGCGCCAGCAGCCAAGATTTCGGCAGAGGCTATGGCTACACCTTC.

As DNA, the CDR3 is TGTGCCAGTAGTCCCGACAGGGGGCCGGGGACTGAAGCTTTCTTT. The encoded protein is CASSPDRGPGTEAFF. The gene calls are TRBV19 and TRBJ1-1; the match to TRBD1 covers 10 bases. CDR1 is LNHDA, CDR2 SQIVND, per germline (reference sequence). The CDR3 contains 15 residues. J was trimmed by 5 bases and V by 5 bases; bases with no gene match: 8.